Sequencing of this T cell receptor beta chain was carried out in a study of response to subunit inactivated influenza vaccine. TCRdb re-derived calls from the RT-PCR reads in MiXCR, one entry per CDR3 protein. The sample yields approximately 200,000 distinct CDR3 sequences, about an eighth seen once. Study results and caveats: Only a handful of new T cells, the authors suggested, are recruited with each seasonal influenza vaccination.

Of note for this clonotype: Antigen unknown.

The source material was CD8+ T cells sorted from PBMCs, sampled 4 to 6 days after vaccination. The source is a man between 45 and 60 years old who received an inactivated influenza vaccine.

The chain's CDR3 is CASSLVFGLAVETQYF. The CDR3 DNA reads as TGTGCCAGCAGCTTAGTCTTCGGACTAGCGGTTGAGACCCAGTACTTC. This chain joins TRBV11-2 and TRBJ2-5; 10 nucleotides agree with TRBD2. CDR3 length equals 16 residues. V lost 1 base to trimming and J lost 5 bases; unmatched junction nucleotides: 7. In germline, CDR1 is SGHAT, CDR2 FQNNGV. The variable domain in full, completed from reference TRBV11-2 and TRBJ2-5, reads EAGVAQSPRYKIIEKRQSVAFWCNPISGHATLYWYQQILGQGPKLLIQFQNNGVVDDSQLPKDRFSAERLKGVDSTLKIQPAKLEDSAVYLCASSLVFGLAVETQYFGPGTRLLVL.